The 26 T cell receptor beta chains listed next were all sequenced from one sample in a study of T cell repertoires in cytomegalovirus infection. What these receptors recognize is not known. One entry per CDR3 protein results from TCRdb running MiXCR on the reads. Altogether hundreds of thousands of distinct CDR3 sequences are present, approximately 32% being singletons, with the ten largest covering approximately 13%. This specimen consisted of cultured CD8+ T cells from PBMCs, obtained from culture after CMV antigen stimulation. The receptor source for this set is a human donor in good health (CMV status not recorded). Some clones in this sample may be carry-over from other donors' samples.

The sample holds many counts of this clonotype. The chain uses TRBV6-1 and TRBJ1-5; no clear D gene. CDR1 and CDR2 from the germline V gene are MNHNS and SASEGT. The ends were cut back, 4 bases at V and 3 bases at J, with 13 bases in the middle. The CDR3 has 15 residues. CDR3 sequence reads: CASSVSPGNNQPQHF. The DNA of the CDR3 is TGTGCCAGCAGTGTATCCCCTGGAAACAATCAGCCCCAGCATTTT.

Points on this clonotype: A much larger clone sits a single nucleotide away, making a read error possible. The V and J genes are TRBV7-9 and TRBJ2-1; 7 positions agree with TRBD1. CDR1 and CDR2 from the germline V gene are SEHNR and FQNEAQ (reference sequence). This CDR3 has 15 amino acids. The V gene end was trimmed by 5 bases and the J gene end by 6 bases; junction bases not matched to a gene: 10. In nucleotides, the CDR3 is TGTGCCAGCAGCCGCTTCGGACAGGACATCAATGAGCAGTTCTTC. This encodes CASSRFGQDINEQFF.

This chain uses TRBV6-5 with TRBJ1-4, with D uncertain. Between the trimmed V and J ends, which lost 2 bases and 14 bases, there was a span of 12 bases. CDR3 length equals 12 residues. Looked up from germline, CDR1 is MNHEY and CDR2 is SVGAGI. The CDR3 region has the DNA TGTGCCAGCAGTTACGCGGGTGAACGGCTGTTTTTT. This codes for CASSYAGERLFF.

This clonotype was seen more than once but under ten times. This sequence joins TRBV7-9 and TRBJ1-5, with 11 positions matching TRBD1. J gave up 7 bases and V 1 base, and 3 bases lay outside the gene matches. The CDR3 extends over 15 amino acids. Germline values: CDR1 SEHNR, CDR2 FQNEAQ (reference sequence). CDR3 sequence reads: CASSLVGQGEQPQHF. The CDR3 DNA reads TGTGCCAGCAGCTTAGTGGGACAGGGGGAGCAGCCCCAGCATTTT.

The table lists this clonotype with many counts. The gene calls are TRBV23-1 and TRBJ2-5, with 8 bases aligning to TRBD1. TRBV23-1 is recorded as an ORF, its role being uncertain. The V segment lost 0 bases and the J segment 4 bases; nucleotides outside the gene matches: 4. The CDR3 is made up of 15 amino acids. The CDR3 DNA is TGCGCCAGCAGTCAATCGGACGACAGGGGAGAGACCCAGTACTTC. Its protein is CASSQSDDRGETQYF.

The J gene is TRBJ1-2, the V gene TRBV27; no reliable D call. Trimming pared 7 bases from V and 4 bases from J, leaving 13 bases between. Germline V gene sequence: CDR1 MNHEY, CDR2 SMNVEV (reference sequence). The CDR3 covers 13 residues. The DNA of the CDR3 is TGTGCCAGCACCCCGGACGGATTCTATGGCTACACCTTC. Translating gives CASTPDGFYGYTF.

This chain connects TRBV6-2 or TRBV6-3 to TRBJ1-6; D ambiguous. Germline V gives CDR1 MNHEY, CDR2 SVGEGT. Trimming took 7 bases from V and 0 from J, leaving 16 bases between them. This CDR3 is 17 amino acids long. The CDR3 DNA reads TGTGCCAGCACCAATAAAGCTTGGAGCTCCTATAATTCACCCCTCCACTTT. Encoded protein: CASTNKAWSSYNSPLHF.

This clonotype was recorded a few times. The rearrangement uses TRBV27 and TRBJ2-2; 7 bases align to TRBD2. The CDR3 extends over 14 amino acids. Germline V gene sequence: CDR1 MNHEY, CDR2 SMNVEV (reference sequence). Germline trimming cut 5 bases from V and 4 bases from J; bases unmatched to any gene: 4. This chain's CDR3 is CASSMGGTTGELFF. Written as DNA, the CDR3 is TGTGCCAGCAGTATGGGGGGGACCACCGGGGAGCTGTTTTTT.

The chain carries TRBV6-2 or TRBV6-3 and TRBJ2-2; weak D call: TRBD2 (7 bases). V was trimmed by 5 bases and J by 4 bases, leaving 23 bases between them. CDR1 MNHEY and CDR2 SVGEGT come from the germline V gene. The CDR3 extends over 18 amino acids. The CDR3 reads CASSLFPGGIRITGELFF. For the CDR3, the DNA is TGTGCCAGCAGTCTCTTCCCGGGGGGCATTCGGATCACCGGGGAGCTGTTTTTT.

This clonotype was counted a few times. The chain employs TRBV15 and TRBJ2-1, with 11 bases aligning to TRBD2. In germline, CDR1 is LNHNV, CDR2 YYDKDF (reference sequence). There are 16 residues in the CDR3. The V and J ends lost 8 bases and 1 base, in that order; junction bases with no gene match: 7. CDR3 amino acids: CATAPGLAASYNEQFF. CDR3 DNA: TGTGCCACCGCTCCGGGACTAGCGGCGTCCTACAATGAGCAGTTCTTC. The variable domain in full, completed from reference TRBV15 and TRBJ2-1, reads DAMVIQNPRYQVTQFGKPVTLSCSQTLNHNVMYWYQQKSSQAPKLLFHYYDKDFNNEADTPDNFQSRRPNTSFCFLDIRSPGLGDTAMYLCATAPGLAASYNEQFFGPGTRLTVL.

This clonotype was picked up many times. J is TRBJ2-1 and V is TRBV7-9, with D uncertain. Germline CDR1 SEHNR, CDR2 FQNEAQ (reference sequence). The CDR3 consists of 12 residues. The V end lost 0 bases, the J end lost 9 bases, and 6 bases lay between the germline ends. The CDR3 DNA sequence: TGTGCCAGCAGCTTAGCCCGAGGTGAGCAGTTCTTC. Translating it yields CASSLARGEQFF.

On this clonotype itself: The final CDR3 position lacks the conserved phenylalanine or tryptophan, pointing to a likely read error. The chain carries TRBV11-2 and TRBJ2-1, with 7 bases lining up with TRBD1. The V segment lost 6 bases and the J segment 2 bases; nucleotides outside the gene matches: 10. The CDR3 contains 16 residues. In germline, CDR1 is SGHAT, CDR2 FQNNGV. CDR3 in amino acids: CASRTLTGQPYNEQFY. Written as DNA, the CDR3 is TGTGCCAGCAGAACACTCACGGGACAGCCCTACAATGAGCAGTTCTAC.

The genes are TRBV19 and TRBJ2-7; D uncertain. V shed 3 bases and J shed 3 bases, with 12 bases lying between them. CDR1 is LNHDA, CDR2 SQIVND, per germline (reference sequence). This CDR3 spans 14 amino acids. CDR3 DNA: TGTGCCAGTAGTATGGGCCATCCGGACTACGAGCAGTACTTC. Translating gives CASSMGHPDYEQYF.

This clonotype turned up a few times. The junction shows a germline mismatch at one end, possibly a read error. This chain connects TRBV7-6 to TRBJ1-1; D ambiguous. Germline V gene data show CDR1 as SGHVS and CDR2 as FNYEAQ. The CDR3 length is 13 residues. CDR3 residues: CASSLRRNTEAFF. DNA for the CDR3: TGTGCTAGCAGCTTACGGAGGAACACTGAAGCTTTCTTT.

This chain uses TRBV28 with TRBJ1-1; D is undetermined. This CDR3 comprises 15 residues. V lost 5 bases and J lost 7, with 20 bases in between. Germline CDR1 MDHEN, CDR2 SYDVKM. The CDR3 sequence: CASSPYPGAKNEAFF. The CDR3, as DNA: TGTGCCAGCAGTCCTTACCCAGGAGCTAAGAATGAAGCTTTCTTT.

This chain joins TRBV11-1 and TRBJ2-7; D unresolved. The germline V gene has CDR1 SGHAT and CDR2 FQDESV (reference sequence). V was trimmed by 0 bases and J by 2 bases, leaving 5 bases between them. There are 13 residues in the CDR3. CDR3 bases: TGTGCCAGCAGCTTAGCGCCAGCCTACGAGCAGTACTTC. The encoded protein is CASSLAPAYEQYF.

This clonotype was seen only a few times. This chain links TRBV9 with TRBJ1-6, with D unresolved. Germline V CDR1 and CDR2: SGDLS, YYNGEE. Trimming removed 6 bases at V and 6 bases at J, with 19 bases between. The CDR3 sequence is 16 residues long. CDR3 loop: CASTRNSGSPNSPLHF. The CDR3 nucleotides read TGTGCCAGCACCAGGAATAGTGGGTCTCCTAATTCACCCCTCCACTTT.

This clonotype was picked up a small number of times. V usage is TRBV2 and J usage is TRBJ1-6; D uncertain. V gave up 6 bases and J gave up 5 bases, with 14 bases separating them. Germline loops: CDR1 SNHLY, CDR2 FYNNEI. The CDR3 is 15 residues long. The CDR3 reads CASREEGFDNSPLHF. The CDR3 DNA sequence: TGTGCCAGCAGGGAGGAAGGTTTCGATAATTCACCCCTCCACTTT.

CDR3 DNA sequence: TGTGCCAGCAGCTTAGGATTTGGACAGGGCCTTCAAGAGACCCAGTACTTC. Its protein is CASSLGFGQGLQETQYF. The chain carries TRBV7-2 and TRBJ2-5; TRBD1 aligns across 8 bases. With 1 base clipped from V and 2 bases from J, the junction kept 9 bases outside the gene matches. The germline gives CDR1 SGHTA, CDR2 FQGNSA. This CDR3 spans 17 amino acids.

The V and J genes are TRBV12-3 or TRBV12-4 and TRBJ2-1, with 8 bases identical to TRBD2. The length of the CDR3 is 15 residues. The trim removed 8 bases at V and 5 bases at J, leaving 11 bases unmatched. CDR3: CASGYVGTSDNEQFF. Written as DNA, the CDR3 is TGTGCCAGCGGTTATGTGGGGACTAGTGACAATGAGCAGTTCTTC.

This clonotype turned up a few times. V usage is TRBV10-3 and J usage is TRBJ2-7; D gene ambiguous. Germline V lookup: CDR1 ENHRY, CDR2 SYGVKD. The CDR3 has 11 amino acids. Trimming removed 4 bases at V and 1 base at J, with 2 bases between. The CDR3 here is CAISGSYEQYF. As DNA, the CDR3 is TGTGCCATCAGTGGATCCTACGAGCAGTACTTC.

The J gene is TRBJ1-4, the V gene TRBV6-1; D is possibly TRBD1 (5 bases). CDR1 MNHNS and CDR2 SASEGT come from the germline V gene. Trimming shortened V by 6 bases and J by 4 bases, and 15 bases separated the two germline ends. The CDR3 covers 15 residues. CDR3 sequence reads: CASSFRVGRNEKLFF. CDR3 nucleotide sequence: TGTGCCAGCAGCTTCAGGGTCGGCCGTAATGAAAAACTGTTTTTT.

The genes are TRBV11-2 and TRBJ2-1; D unresolved. CDR1 and CDR2 from the germline V gene are SGHAT and FQNNGV. The length of the CDR3 is 13 residues. The V gene lost 1 base and the J gene lost 6 bases, with 7 bases spanning the gap. The CDR3, as DNA: TGTGCCAGCAGCTTAGCTTGGACCAATGAGCAGTTCTTC. Amino acids: CASSLAWTNEQFF. The whole variable domain, remainder taken from reference TRBV11-2 and TRBJ2-1, is EAGVAQSPRYKIIEKRQSVAFWCNPISGHATLYWYQQILGQGPKLLIQFQNNGVVDDSQLPKDRFSAERLKGVDSTLKIQPAKLEDSAVYLCASSLAWTNEQFFGPGTRLTVL.

In nucleotides, the CDR3 is TGTGCCATCAGTGTTAGGCGGGTGGAAACCTACGAGCAGTACGTC. It yields the protein CAISVRRVETYEQYV. The V and J genes are TRBV10-3 and TRBJ2-7; weak D call: TRBD2 (5 bases). This CDR3 is built from 15 residues. CDR1 and CDR2 (germline): ENHRY, SYGVKD. Trimming left V 4 bases short and J 2 bases short, with 15 bases between.

The CDR3 nucleotides are TGCGCCAGCAGCCCAGTCGACAGGGTGGACGCCGGGGAGCTGTTTTTT. It translates to CASSPVDRVDAGELFF. The gene calls are TRBV4-1 and TRBJ2-2; TRBD1 aligns across 7 bases. CDR1 MGHRA and CDR2 YSYEKL come from the germline V gene. This CDR3 comprises 16 residues. The junction had 11 bases not matched to a gene; V was cut back by 4 bases and J by 6 bases.

Concerning this clonotype: Its ends do not fully match the called genes, so a read error is possible. This chain uses TRBV7-8 with TRBJ2-5; no firm D call. The CDR3 spans 12 residues. Germline values: CDR1 SGHVS, CDR2 FQNEAQ. The chain's CDR3 is CASTPLLHPLDF. In DNA form, the CDR3 reads TGTGCCAGCACCCCCTTACTCCACCCTCTCGACTTC.